This T cell receptor beta chain was identified in a study of blood T cells in healthy people across ages. The CDR3 sequence is 13 residues long. Between the trimmed V and J ends, which lost 3 bases and 8 bases, there was a span of 10 bases. Primed by a sample-barcoded 5' primer and a J-beta primer mix, a second PCR proceeded for 7 to 11 cycles. MiXCR, applied by TCRdb to the 5' RACE reads, yields one record per CDR3 protein. The sample carries fewer than 1.5 million distinct CDR3 sequences, roughly 40% recorded once. This clonotype has just a few counts. The chain combines TRBV12-3 or TRBV12-4 with TRBJ1-4; no reliable D call. Material: blood. The TCR was taken from a woman aged 18-29 years in good health. The CDR3 loop is CASSLGSLEKLFF. CDR3 in DNA: TGTGCCAGCAGTTTGGGAAGCTTGGAAAAACTGTTTTTT.